This TCR beta chain was retrieved from a study of shared clonotypes between healthy human individuals. Across the study: Each donor contributed plates that comprised three CD4 naive, three CD4 memory, two CD8 naive and one CD8 memory.

The assay was immunoSEQ multiplex PCR, and TCRdb's table has in-frame clones only and misses some. The sample comprises around 1.4 million clones, 98% of which are singletons, and 0.36% rests with the top ten. Sequencing input: naive CD4+ T cells sorted from blood. The subset was: CD45RA+ positively selected. The source of this sequence is a man aged 30-40 years in good health.

The CDR3 DNA reads as TGTGCTAGTGGTCTAGGGGCGGCAGATACGCAGTATTTT. It codes for CASGLGAADTQYF. V and J are TRBV12-5 and TRBJ2-3, with a possible D match to TRBD1 (5 bases). V lost 5 bases, J lost 4 bases, and 10 bases lay in between. CDR1 LGHNT and CDR2 FRNRAP come from the germline V gene. This CDR3 is built from 13 residues.